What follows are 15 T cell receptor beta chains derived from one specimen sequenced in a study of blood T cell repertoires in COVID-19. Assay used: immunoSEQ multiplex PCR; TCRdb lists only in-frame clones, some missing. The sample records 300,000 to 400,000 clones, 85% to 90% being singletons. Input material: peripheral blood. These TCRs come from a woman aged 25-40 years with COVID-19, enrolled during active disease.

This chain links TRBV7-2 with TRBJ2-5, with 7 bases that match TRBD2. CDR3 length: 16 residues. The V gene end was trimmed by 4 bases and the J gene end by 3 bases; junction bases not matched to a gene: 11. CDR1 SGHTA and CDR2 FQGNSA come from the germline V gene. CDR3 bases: TGTGCCAGCAGCTCGGGGTCTAGCGGAAGCGAAGAGACCCAGTACTTC. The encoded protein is CASSSGSSGSEETQYF. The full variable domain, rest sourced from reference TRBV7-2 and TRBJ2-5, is GAGVSQSPSNKVTEKGKDVELRCDPISGHTALYWYRQSLGQGLEFLIYFQGNSAPDKSGLPSDRFSAERTGGSVSTLTIQRTQQEDSAVYLCASSSGSSGSEETQYFGPGTRLLVL.

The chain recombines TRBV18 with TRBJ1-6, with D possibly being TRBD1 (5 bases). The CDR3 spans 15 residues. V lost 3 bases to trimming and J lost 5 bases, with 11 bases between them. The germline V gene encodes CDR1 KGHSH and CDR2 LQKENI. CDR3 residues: CASSPNRQNNSPLHF. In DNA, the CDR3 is TGTGCCAGCTCACCGAACCGACAGAATAATTCACCCCTCCACTTT.

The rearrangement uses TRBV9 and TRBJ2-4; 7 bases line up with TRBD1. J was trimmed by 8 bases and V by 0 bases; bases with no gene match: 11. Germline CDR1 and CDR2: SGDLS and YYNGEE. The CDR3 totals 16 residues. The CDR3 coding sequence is TGTGCCAGCAGCGTAGGGACAGGAGATGAAGGGGACATTCAGTACTTC. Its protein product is CASSVGTGDEGDIQYF.

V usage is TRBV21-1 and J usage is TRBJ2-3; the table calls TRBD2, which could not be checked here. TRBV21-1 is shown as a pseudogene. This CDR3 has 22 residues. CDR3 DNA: TGTGCCAGCAGGAAAACGCCCCAATCCGGGACTAGCGGAATACGGTTCCCAGATACGCAGTATTTT. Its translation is CASRKTPQSGTSGIRFPDTQYF.

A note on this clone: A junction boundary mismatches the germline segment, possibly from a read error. The DNA of the CDR3 is TGTGCCAGCTCCCCACAGGGTGGGGGACTCTACGAGCAGTACTTC. Translating it yields CASSPQGGGLYEQYF. The chain is built from TRBV18 and TRBJ2-7; either TRBD1 or TRBD2 may supply D (6 bases each). The CDR3 has 15 residues. Germline loops: CDR1 KGHSH, CDR2 LQKENI.

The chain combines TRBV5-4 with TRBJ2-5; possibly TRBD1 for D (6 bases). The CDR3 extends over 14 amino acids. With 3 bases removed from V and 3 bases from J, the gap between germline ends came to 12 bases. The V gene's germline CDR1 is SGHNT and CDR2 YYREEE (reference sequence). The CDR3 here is CASSYTGREETQYF. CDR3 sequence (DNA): TGTGCCAGCAGCTATACAGGGCGGGAAGAGACCCAGTACTTC.

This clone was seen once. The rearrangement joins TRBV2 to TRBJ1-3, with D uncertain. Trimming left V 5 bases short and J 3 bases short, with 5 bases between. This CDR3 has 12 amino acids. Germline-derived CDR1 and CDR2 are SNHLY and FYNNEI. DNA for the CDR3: TGTGCCAGCAGTCCGTTTGGAAACACCATATATTTT. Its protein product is CASSPFGNTIYF.

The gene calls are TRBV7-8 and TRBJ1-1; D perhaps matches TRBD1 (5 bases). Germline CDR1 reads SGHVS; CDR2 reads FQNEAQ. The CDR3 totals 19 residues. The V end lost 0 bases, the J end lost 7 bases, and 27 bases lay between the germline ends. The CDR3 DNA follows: TGTGCCAGCAGCTTAGCGTTGGGAGCCGCCCGTGCGGGGCGGCTTGAAGCTTTCTTT. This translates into CASSLALGAARAGRLEAFF.

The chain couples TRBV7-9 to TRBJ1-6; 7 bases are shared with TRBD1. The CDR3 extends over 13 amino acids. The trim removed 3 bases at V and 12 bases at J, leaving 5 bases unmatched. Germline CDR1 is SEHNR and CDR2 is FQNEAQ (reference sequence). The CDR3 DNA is TGTGCCAGCAGCTTGACAGGGTCAGAACCCCTCCACTTT. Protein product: CASSLTGSEPLHF.

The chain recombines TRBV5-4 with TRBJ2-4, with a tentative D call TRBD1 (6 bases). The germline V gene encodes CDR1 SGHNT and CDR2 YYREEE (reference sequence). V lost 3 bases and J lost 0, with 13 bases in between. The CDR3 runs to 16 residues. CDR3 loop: CASSSQGKLAKNIQYF. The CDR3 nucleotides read TGTGCCAGCAGCTCGCAGGGGAAACTAGCCAAAAACATTCAGTACTTC.

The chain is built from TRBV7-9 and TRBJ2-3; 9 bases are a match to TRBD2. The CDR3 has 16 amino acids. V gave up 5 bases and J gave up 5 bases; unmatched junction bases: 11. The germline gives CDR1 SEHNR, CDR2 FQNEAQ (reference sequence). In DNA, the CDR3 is TGTGCCAGCAGCCCGCGGGAGGGAGGGCCCCAAGATACGCAGTATTTT. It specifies CASSPREGGPQDTQYF. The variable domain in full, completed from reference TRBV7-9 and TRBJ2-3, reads DTGVSQNPRHKITKRGQNVTFRCDPISEHNRLYWYRQTLGQGPEFLTYFQNEAQLEKSRLLSDRFSAERPKGSFSTLEIQRTEQGDSAMYLCASSPREGGPQDTQYFGPGTRLTVL.

In DNA form, the CDR3 reads TGTGCCAGCAGAAGCGTAGACTGGAACAATGAGCAGTTCTTC. The encoded protein is CASRSVDWNNEQFF. This chain links TRBV7-2 with TRBJ2-1, with no clear D. Germline V gives CDR1 SGHTA, CDR2 FQGNSA. Trimming removed 6 bases from V and 5 bases from J, with 14 bases in between. CDR3 length: 14 amino acids.

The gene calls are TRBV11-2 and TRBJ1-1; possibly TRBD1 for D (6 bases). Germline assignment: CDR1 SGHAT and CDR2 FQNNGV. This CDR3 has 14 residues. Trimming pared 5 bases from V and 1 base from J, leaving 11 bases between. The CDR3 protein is CASSVDRRNTEAFF. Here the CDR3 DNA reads TGTGCCAGCAGCGTCGACAGGAGGAACACTGAAGCTTTCTTT.

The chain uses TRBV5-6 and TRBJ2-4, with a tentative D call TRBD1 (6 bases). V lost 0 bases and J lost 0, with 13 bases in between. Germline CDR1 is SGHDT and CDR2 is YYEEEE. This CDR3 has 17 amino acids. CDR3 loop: CASSLESGTLAKNIQYF. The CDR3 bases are TGTGCCAGCAGCTTGGAATCCGGGACACTAGCCAAAAACATTCAGTACTTC. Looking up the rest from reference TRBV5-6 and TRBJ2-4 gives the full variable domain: DAGVTQSPTHLIKTRGQQVTLRCSPKSGHDTVSWYQQALGQGPQFIFQYYEEEERQRGNFPDRFSGHQFPNYSSELNVNALLLGDSALYLCASSLESGTLAKNIQYFGAGTRLSVL.

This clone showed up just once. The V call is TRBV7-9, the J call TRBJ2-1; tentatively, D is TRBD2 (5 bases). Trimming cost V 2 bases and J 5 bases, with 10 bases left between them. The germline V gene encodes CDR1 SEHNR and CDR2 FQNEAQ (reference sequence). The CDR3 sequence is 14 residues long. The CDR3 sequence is CASSLKDGNNEQFF. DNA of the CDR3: TGTGCCAGCAGCTTAAAGGACGGGAACAATGAGCAGTTCTTC.